This TCR beta chain was observed in a study of human T cells and chemical hapten exposure (dated by TCRdb to the early 2020s). About the full investigation: For sensitization, 2% DPC in acetone was applied to a 2 cm by 2 cm area of upper inner arm skin. About 29 alopecia patients gave blood for TCR sequencing at one to four time points (pre-sensitization, 2, 6 and 24 weeks). Throughout the roughly 25-week study period, patients were also given weekly therapeutic DPC doses on the scalp. The study tracked peripheral blood TCR repertoire changes in vivo during primary and secondary sensitization to the hapten diphenylcyclopropenone (DPC) in alopecia patients. Blood was sampled from patients pre-sensitization (week 0) and at 2, 6 and about 24 weeks after DPC sensitization. Patch testing was performed on the upper back with Finn chambers containing 0.01% DPC, and the patch tests were scored after 6 days according to International Contact Dermatitis Research Group standards. Libraries were combined into a pool for sequencing, and differences in TCR yield between samples came mainly from small differences in library volumes within the pool. The mostly female patient cohort included alopecia areata with under or over 50% scalp involvement, alopecia totalis and alopecia universalis. The paper as a whole reports these results and caveats: A positive correlation was found between the number of PT1 expanded TCRs and patch test score, with significance reached at thresholds 8, 16 and 32 but not 4. After repeated subsampling, the strength of the expansion versus patch-test correlation and the threshold at which it became significant changed. Because every patient had alopecia, a presumed autoimmune disease, the patients' immune response might differ from that of healthy individuals. DPC sensitization did not change how many TCRs were above 1 in 1000 frequency, and no evidence was found of alterations in global repertoire structure. Significantly more large CDR3 similarity clusters were formed by expanded TCRs than by pre-sensitization or healthy control sets, consistent with antigen-driven responses.

Library preparation was by RACE. TCRdb names NextSeq 500 as the instrument used. Library preparation attached unique molecular identifiers to individual cDNA molecules for quantitative, reproducible TCR counting. From each blood RNA sample, both TCR alpha and TCR beta chains were sequenced. The study's processing was this. A median of around 100,000 TCRs per sample was observed, with a range of 23,224 to 690,600. The Decombinator software suite was used to annotate the V, J and CDR3 of the TCR reads. For the PS versus PT1 abundance plots, all samples were subsampled to the same number of TCRs (28,000). Expanded TCRs were defined as absent before sensitization and observed at least eight times at the 2-week time point. Starting from the raw public reads, TCRdb applied fastp trimming at Q25, assembled clones with MiXCR and retained in-frame beta chains. Each CDR3 protein gets just one entry, which takes the most common genes and DNA from the rows behind it. These V and J calls originate from TCRdb's pipeline instead of the authors' own analysis. In all, the sample holds 190,000 or so distinct CDR3 sequences, and under 30% of those were seen once. The ten largest clones capture roughly 2.5% of the sample.

The time point tag for this specimen amounts to: patch test 3, about 24 weeks after DPC sensitization. Reading the label with the study, this specimen's treatment or condition is: therapeutic diphenylcyclopropenone sensitization with weekly scalp DPC. At every patch-test visit, the blood draw took place before the patch test was put on. Eligible patients were aged 18 to 70, diagnosed with alopecia, deemed suitable for DPC therapy, and excluded if pregnant. Total RNA was extracted from unfractionated whole blood collected in Tempus Blood RNA tubes. Notes on this clonotype: Its antigen has not been determined. No much larger clonotype is one base removed from it; base qualities were not supplied.

There are 14 amino acids in the CDR3, from cysteine to phenylalanine inclusive. Only CDR3 DNA is held: 42 bases, read in frame from base 1. Reading the germline V gene (reference sequence) gives CDR1 DFQATT and CDR2 SNEGSKA. Trimming at the junction amounts to 0 bases on V and 1 base on J, and the germline ends lie 8 bases apart. Here the chain combines TRBV20-1 and TRBJ2-3; the D gene lacks a confident call. This TCR was sampled from a woman between 35 and 50 years old with alopecia areata. Some clones in this sample may be carry-over from other donors' samples. The sequenced sample was whole blood, obtained in connection with sensitization to the hapten diphenylcyclopropenone (DPC). The CDR3 here reads CSAREFWGTDTQYF. The DNA sequence is as follows: TGCAGTGCTAGAGAGTTTTGGGGCACAGATACGCAGTATTTT.